The 28 T cell receptor beta chains listed next were all sequenced from one sample in a study of T cell responses to AZD1222 COVID-19 vaccine. The protocol was immunoSEQ multiplex PCR, while the TCRdb copy is restricted to in-frame clones and leaves out a portion. The sample consists of 90,000 or so clones, 80% to 90% of them appearing once. The material sequenced was peripheral blood, taken on day 0 of AZD1222 vaccination. The receptor set was obtained from an adult in good health.

The chain has TRBV4-2 and TRBJ2-3; D is unresolved. Germline V gives CDR1 LGHNA, CDR2 YNFKEQ. V lost 1 base to trimming and J lost 0 bases, with 8 bases between them. The CDR3 consists of 15 residues. The CDR3 protein is CASSQGVASTDTQYF. In DNA form, the CDR3 reads TGTGCCAGCAGCCAAGGGGTAGCCAGCACAGATACGCAGTATTTT.

This chain links TRBV15 with TRBJ1-2; the D is unclear. The CDR3 consists of 14 residues. Germline CDR1 LNHNV, CDR2 YYDKDF (reference sequence). Deletions cut 5 bases from V and 5 bases from J, with 15 bases between. CDR3 region: CATSPLRADYGYTF. The CDR3 coding sequence is TGTGCCACCAGCCCCCTGCGGGCTGATTATGGCTACACCTTC.

V usage is TRBV9 and J usage is TRBJ1-2; 9 nucleotides agree with TRBD1. CDR3 length: 15 amino acids. V shed 3 bases, J shed 6 bases, and the junction held 9 bases outside the gene matches. The germline gives CDR1 SGDLS, CDR2 YYNGEE. CDR3 sequence: CASSAQQGAQHGYTF. The DNA for the CDR3 is TGTGCCAGCAGCGCTCAACAGGGGGCGCAGCATGGCTACACCTTC.

V gene TRBV28 combines with J gene TRBJ1-2; weak D call: TRBD1 (5 bases). The germline V gene encodes CDR1 MDHEN and CDR2 SYDVKM. The V and J ends lost 7 bases and 4 bases respectively, with 13 bases between them. This CDR3 region has 13 residues. CDR3 sequence: CASIGGGTYGYTF. Written as DNA, the CDR3 is TGTGCCAGCATCGGGGGGGGGACCTATGGCTACACCTTC.

The chain joins TRBV14 to TRBJ2-4; possibly TRBD1 for D (5 bases). The CDR3 contains 17 residues. Germline values: CDR1 SGHDN, CDR2 FVKESK. V was shortened by 1 base and J by 6 bases, with 19 bases between the two germline ends. CDR3 region: CASSQGGSGKLRNIQYF. DNA of the CDR3: TGTGCCAGCAGCCAAGGAGGTTCAGGGAAGCTGAGAAACATTCAGTACTTC.

The chain is built from TRBV28 and TRBJ2-1, with D tentatively TRBD1 (6 bases). From germline, CDR1 is MDHEN and CDR2 SYDVKM. Trimming took 4 bases from V and 1 from J, leaving 17 bases between them. The CDR3 extends over 17 amino acids. CDR3 nucleotide sequence: TGTGCCAGCAGTTCATCCGGACAGAAGGGGTCCTACAATGAGCAGTTCTTC. Translation gives CASSSSGQKGSYNEQFF.

This clone has a single count. The chain links TRBV11-3 to TRBJ2-7; 7 nucleotides line up with TRBD1. Germline assignment: CDR1 SGHNT and CDR2 YENEEA. This CDR3 region has 14 residues. J lost 5 bases, V lost 5 bases, and 9 bases had no gene match. CDR3 region: CASSILDRVDEQYF. In DNA, the CDR3 is TGTGCCAGCAGCATCCTTGACAGGGTGGACGAGCAGTACTTC. The full variable domain, rest sourced from reference TRBV11-3 and TRBJ2-7, is EAGVVQSPRYKIIEKKQPVAFWCNPISGHNTLYWYLQNLGQGPELLIRYENEEAVDDSQLPKDRFSAERLKGVDSTLKIQPAELGDSAVYLCASSILDRVDEQYFGPGTRLTVT.

The chain employs TRBV19 and TRBJ2-1; 12 nucleotides agree with TRBD2. The CDR3 loop spans 13 amino acids. The J segment lost 10 bases and the V segment lost 7 bases, leaving 5 bases of the junction unmatched. Germline V gene sequence: CDR1 LNHDA, CDR2 SQIVND (reference sequence). CDR3 sequence: CASMWTSGVEQFF. The CDR3 region has the DNA TGTGCCAGTATGTGGACTAGCGGGGTCGAGCAGTTCTTC.

The V call is TRBV9, the J call TRBJ1-1, with 8 nucleotides matching TRBD1. Germline CDR1 SGDLS, CDR2 YYNGEE. V lost 0 bases and J lost 14; bases outside the gene matches: 9. This CDR3 comprises 13 residues. In DNA, the CDR3 is TGTGCCAGCAGCGTAGACCAAGGGGACAGGAACTTCTTT. Protein product: CASSVDQGDRNFF. Supplemented by reference TRBV9 and TRBJ1-1, the full variable domain reads DSGVTQTPKHLITATGQRVTLRCSPRSGDLSVYWYQQSLDQGLQFLIQYYNGEERAKGNILERFSAQQFPDLHSELNLSSLELGDSALYFCASSVDQGDRNFFGQGTRLTVV.

The chain combines TRBV15 with TRBJ2-7, with D tentatively TRBD1 (6 bases). This CDR3 has 14 amino acids. Germline V gene sequence: CDR1 LNHNV, CDR2 YYDKDF (reference sequence). Deletions cut 0 bases from V and 3 bases from J, with 9 bases between. This CDR3 reads CATSRETGGYEQYF. CDR3 sequence (DNA): TGTGCCACCAGCAGAGAGACAGGTGGCTACGAGCAGTACTTC.

V gene TRBV12-5 combines with J gene TRBJ1-5, with no clear D. V lost 1 base and J lost 11, with 9 bases in between. The CDR3 has 12 amino acids. Germline V gene lookup returns CDR1 LGHNT and CDR2 FRNRAP. The CDR3 DNA follows: TGTGCTAGTGGTTTGGAGGGAAGGGCCCAGCATTTT. Translated: CASGLEGRAQHF.

V usage is TRBV18 and J usage is TRBJ2-7; D perhaps matches TRBD2 (6 bases). Trimming stripped 3 bases from V and 3 bases from J, with 6 bases between. The CDR3 runs 12 residues. Germline V gene sequence: CDR1 KGHSH, CDR2 LQKENI. The CDR3 here is CASSPEGYEQYF. The CDR3 bases are TGTGCCAGCTCACCGGAGGGCTACGAGCAGTACTTC.

The rearrangement uses TRBV4-1 and TRBJ1-5; no definite D call. The CDR3 covers 13 residues. Trimming took 4 bases from V and 4 from J, leaving 8 bases between them. CDR1 and CDR2 (germline): MGHRA, YSYEKL. CDR3 in amino acids: CASSRNANQPQHF. In DNA form, the CDR3 reads TGCGCCAGCAGCCGGAACGCAAATCAGCCCCAGCATTTT.

The chain recombines TRBV5-1 with TRBJ2-5; no clear D gene. Trimming removed 0 bases at V and 1 base at J, with 10 bases between. The CDR3 is 15 amino acids. Germline V gene sequence: CDR1 SGHRS, CDR2 YFSETQ. CDR3 in amino acids: CASSLATEFQETQYF. For the CDR3, the DNA is TGCGCCAGCAGCTTGGCAACAGAGTTCCAAGAGACCCAGTACTTC.

The genes are TRBV12-3 or TRBV12-4 and TRBJ2-5; D remains unclear. With 0 bases removed from V and 5 bases from J, the gap between germline ends came to 7 bases. The CDR3 is 13 residues long. CDR3 DNA sequence: TGTGCCAGCAGTTTAGCCCCACGGGAGACCCAGTACTTC. Translated: CASSLAPRETQYF.

The J gene is TRBJ2-3, the V gene TRBV30, with TRBD1 as a possible D gene (6 bases). There are 15 residues in the CDR3. The V end lost 1 base, the J end lost 2 bases, and 13 bases lay between the germline ends. Germline V gene data show CDR1 as GTSNPN and CDR2 as SVGIG (reference sequence). The CDR3 DNA reads TGTGCCTGGAGTGGCGCTGGGGGCACCACAGATACGCAGTATTTT. This translates into CAWSGAGGTTDTQYF.

This chain uses TRBV5-6 with TRBJ1-6; D is unclear. The germline V gene encodes CDR1 SGHDT and CDR2 YYEEEE. With 2 bases removed from V and 1 base from J, the gap between germline ends came to 10 bases. The length of the CDR3 is 16 residues. For the CDR3, the DNA is TGTGCCAGCAGCTTTCCTGCCGGTTCCTATAATTCACCCCTCCACTTT. Encoded protein: CASSFPAGSYNSPLHF.

The V gene is TRBV6-1, the J gene TRBJ2-1, with 7 bases identical to TRBD2. This CDR3 comprises 15 residues. Germline V gives CDR1 MNHNS, CDR2 SASEGT. Unmatched junction bases numbered 3, after V lost 2 bases and J lost 2 bases. CDR3 bases: TGTGCCAGCAGTGAAAATCTAGCGGCCTACAATGAGCAGTTCTTC. Amino acids: CASSENLAAYNEQFF.

The chain couples TRBV5-6 to TRBJ2-6; D is possibly TRBD2 (6 bases). In germline, CDR1 is SGHDT, CDR2 YYEEEE. This CDR3 has 17 residues. V was trimmed by 2 bases and J by 0 bases, leaving 12 bases between them. CDR3 protein: CASSFTGVSSGANVLTF. Here the CDR3 DNA reads TGTGCCAGCAGCTTTACGGGGGTTAGCTCTGGGGCCAACGTCCTGACTTTC.

This clone was detected once. J is TRBJ2-7 and V is TRBV6-5; 8 nucleotides line up with TRBD2. CDR1 is MNHEY and CDR2 is SVGAGI in the germline V gene. V shed 0 bases, J shed 1 base, and the junction held 5 bases outside the gene matches. This CDR3 has 16 residues. The CDR3 bases are TGTGCCAGCAGTTACTCAGACATAGCGGGATCCTACGAGCAGTACTTC. This translates into CASSYSDIAGSYEQYF.

The count of this clone is one. The chain couples TRBV11-3 to TRBJ2-7; D is unclear. V lost 1 base and J lost 0, with 10 bases in between. Germline CDR1 reads SGHNT; CDR2 reads YENEEA. The CDR3 extends over 15 amino acids. In nucleotides, the CDR3 is TGTGCCAGCAGCTTAGTACCAGAGAGCTCCTACGAGCAGTACTTC. This encodes CASSLVPESSYEQYF.

The chain couples TRBV10-3 to TRBJ1-3, with D hard to call. V lost 6 bases, J lost 0 bases, and 9 bases lay in between. Germline loops: CDR1 ENHRY, CDR2 SYGVKD. The length of the CDR3 is 14 residues. The CDR3 region is CAIRDLISGNTIYF. CDR3 in DNA: TGTGCCATCAGGGACCTCATCTCTGGAAACACCATATATTTT.

This rearrangement joins TRBV30 to TRBJ1-1; tentative D call: TRBD1 (6 bases). Per the germline V gene, CDR1 is GTSNPN and CDR2 is SVGIG (reference sequence). Trimming left V 2 bases short and J 6 bases short, with 13 bases between. This CDR3 has 13 residues. The CDR3 DNA is TGTGCCTGGAGTAGTACAGGGTGGGCTGAAGCTTTCTTT. Protein: CAWSSTGWAEAFF.

With regard to this clone: One junction end disagrees with the germline gene, perhaps due to a read error. The chain is built from TRBV28 and TRBJ2-1; TRBD1 might be the D (6 bases). The CDR3 is made up of 13 amino acids. Germline V gene sequence: CDR1 MDHEN, CDR2 SYDVKM. CDR3 loop: CASTGQTNNGQFF. The CDR3 DNA reads TGTGCCAGCACTGGACAGACTAACAATGGGCAGTTCTTC.

This clone was recorded a few times. V usage is TRBV24-1 and J usage is TRBJ2-3; possible D gene TRBD2, 7 bases. Germline-derived CDR1 and CDR2 are KGHDR and SFDVKD. Trimming took 6 bases from V and 6 from J, leaving 18 bases between them. This CDR3 is built from 15 residues. The CDR3 reads CATSKRAGAGDTQYF. CDR3 sequence (DNA): TGTGCCACCAGTAAAAGGGCGGGGGCCGGGGATACGCAGTATTTT.

The rearrangement uses TRBV6-6 and TRBJ1-3, with 7 bases aligning to TRBD1. V trimming: 2 bases; J trimming: 0 bases; junction bases outside the gene matches: 4. The CDR3 runs to 16 residues. Germline assignment: CDR1 MNHNY and CDR2 SVGAGI (reference sequence). The CDR3 protein is CASSYDRAFSGNTIYF. The CDR3 DNA sequence: TGTGCCAGCAGTTACGACAGGGCTTTCTCTGGAAACACCATATATTTT.

In the case of this clone: An end of the junction differs from the germline gene, which may be a read error. This chain joins TRBV2 and TRBJ2-1; D gene uncertain. The CDR3 contains 11 residues. Germline V gene data show CDR1 as SNHLY and CDR2 as FYNNEI. In DNA, the CDR3 is TGTGCCAGCAGTATTGAGCACCATCAGCTCTTC. This translates into CASSIEHHQLF. Variable domain in full (rest from reference TRBV2 and TRBJ2-1): EPEVTQTPSHQVTQMGQEVILRCVPISNHLYFYWYRQILGQKVEFLVSFYNNEISEKSEIFDDQFSVERPDGSNFTLKIRSTKLEDSAMYFCASSIEHHQLFGPGTRLTVL.

This chain uses TRBV7-2 with TRBJ1-2; D gene uncertain. Germline V gene lookup returns CDR1 SGHTA and CDR2 FQGNSA. V was trimmed by 1 base and J by 6 bases, leaving 15 bases between them. The length of the CDR3 is 15 residues. CDR3 coding DNA: TGTGCCAGCAGCTTAGGGGCAGCGAATATGAATGGCTACACCTTC. It is translated as CASSLGAANMNGYTF.